This is a list of T cell receptor beta chains from one sample in a study of blood T cell repertoires in COVID-19. The assay was immunoSEQ multiplex PCR, and TCRdb's table has in-frame clones only and misses some. Altogether fewer than 70,000 clones are present, about 86% being singletons, with the ten largest covering 9.5% to 15%. Sequenced sample: peripheral blood. These receptors came from a human donor in a cohort sampled during active COVID-19. CDR3s include the opening cysteine and the closing phenylalanine or tryptophan. A D gene is named only where the DNA matches it firmly. For some rows the clone size is stated as once, few or many, or as a class when expanded; others skip it.

length: 12
size: -
V: TRBV19
D: -
J: TRBJ1-1
CDR3: CASTQGYTEAFF
DNA: TGTGCCAGTACCCAGGGCTACACTGAAGCTTTCTTT

length: 13
size: -
V: TRBV7-9
D: -
J: TRBJ1-1
CDR3: CASSLELNTEAFF
DNA: TGTGCCAGCAGCTTAGAGCTGAACACTGAAGCTTTCTTT

length: 16
size: -
V: TRBV12-5
D: TRBD1
J: TRBJ1-1
CDR3: CASGLVDRDRVIEAFF
DNA: TGTGCTAGTGGTTTGGTAGACCGGGACAGGGTGATTGAAGCTTTCTTT

length: 15
size: -
V: TRBV4-2
D: TRBD1
J: TRBJ1-6
CDR3: CASSPEGQGYSPLHF
DNA: TGTGCCAGCAGCCCAGAGGGACAGGGGTATTCACCCCTCCACTTT

length: 16
size: -
V: TRBV7-2
D: TRBD1
J: TRBJ1-5
CDR3: CASSPRGDRGLWPQHF
DNA: TGTGCCAGCAGCCCGAGGGGGGACAGGGGATTGTGGCCCCAGCATTTT

length: 15
size: -
V: TRBV30
D: TRBD1
J: TRBJ1-4
CDR3: CAWSFWDRGNEKLFF
DNA: TGTGCCTGGAGTTTTTGGGACAGGGGTAATGAAAAACTGTTTTTT

length: 14
size: medium-sized
V: TRBV4-1
D: -
J: TRBJ1-2
CDR3: CASSQDGRGYGYTF
DNA: TGCGCCAGCAGCCAAGATGGTCGAGGGTATGGCTACACCTTC

length: 14
size: -
V: TRBV7-2
D: -
J: TRBJ2-7
CDR3: CASSLARGTYEQYF
DNA: TGTGCCAGCAGCTTAGCGAGGGGGACCTACGAGCAGTACTTC

length: 14
size: once
V: TRBV7-2
D: TRBD2
J: TRBJ2-7
CDR3: CASSFGGVAYEQYF
DNA: TGTGCCAGCAGCTTCGGGGGGGTAGCCTACGAGCAGTACTTC

length: 13
size: -
V: TRBV4-1
D: TRBD1
J: TRBJ1-4
CDR3: CASSQKGQEKLFF
DNA: TGCGCCAGCAGCCAAAAGGGACAGGAAAAACTGTTTTTT

length: 14
size: -
V: TRBV14
D: -
J: TRBJ2-5
CDR3: CASSQGGLQETQYF
DNA: TGTGCCAGCAGCCAAGGGGGCCTCCAAGAGACCCAGTACTTC

length: 14
size: -
V: TRBV7-9
D: -
J: TRBJ1-4
CDR3: CASSLGQGWEKLFF
DNA: TGTGCCAGCAGCTTAGGCCAGGGATGGGAAAAACTGTTTTTT

length: 14
size: -
V: TRBV24-1
D: TRBD1
J: TRBJ1-5
CDR3: CATSDRQGDQPQHF
DNA: TGTGCCACCAGTGATCGACAGGGAGATCAGCCCCAGCATTTT

length: 16
size: -
V: TRBV6-5
D: -
J: TRBJ1-1
CDR3: CASSYSRAALNTEAFF
DNA: TGTGCCAGCAGTTACTCGAGGGCAGCATTGAACACTGAAGCTTTCTTT

length: 14
size: -
V: TRBV9
D: -
J: TRBJ2-7
CDR3: CASSISGDSYEQYF
DNA: TGTGCCAGCAGCATCTCAGGGGACTCCTACGAGCAGTACTTC

length: 16
size: -
V: TRBV27
D: TRBD2
J: TRBJ2-7
CDR3: CASSLLLAGGPGEQYF
DNA: TGTGCCAGCAGTTTATTGTTAGCGGGAGGGCCGGGAGAGCAGTACTTC

length: 15
size: -
V: TRBV27
D: TRBD1
J: TRBJ1-1
CDR3: CASTSRGQGVHEAFF
DNA: TGTGCCAGCACCTCAAGAGGACAGGGGGTACATGAAGCTTTCTTT

length: 14
size: -
V: TRBV7-2
D: -
J: TRBJ1-3
CDR3: CASSFGQSGNTIYF
DNA: TGTGCCAGCAGCTTCGGACAGTCTGGAAACACCATATATTTT

length: 14
size: -
V: TRBV4-3
D: TRBD1
J: TRBJ1-1
CDR3: CASSPGQGVTEAFF
DNA: TGCGCCAGCAGCCCCGGACAGGGGGTCACTGAAGCTTTCTTT

length: 18
size: -
V: TRBV24-1
D: -
J: TRBJ2-3
CDR3: CATSDFSNRALNADTQYF
DNA: TGTGCCACCAGTGATTTCTCGAACAGGGCCCTAAACGCAGATACGCAGTATTTT

length: 14
size: -
V: TRBV5-1
D: TRBD1
J: TRBJ1-4
CDR3: CASSLSTGPEKLFF
DNA: TGCGCCAGCAGCTTGTCGACAGGGCCTGAAAAACTGTTTTTT

length: 13
size: -
V: TRBV7-2
D: TRBD1
J: TRBJ1-6
CDR3: CASRGQGDSPLHF
DNA: TGTGCCAGCAGGGGACAGGGGGATTCACCCCTCCACTTT